The 20 T cell receptor beta chains in this list originate from one sample, sequenced in a study of T cell changes during pregnancy in multiple sclerosis. Sequenced by immunoSEQ multiplex PCR; TCRdb stores in-frame clones only, minus some. This table has 15,000 to 17,000 clones, around 83% appearing once. Specimen: CD8+ T cells from peripheral blood mononuclear cells, collected after pregnancy. The source is a female donor in good health, enrolled as a control in a pregnancy study.

This clone was found once. The chain joins TRBV15 to TRBJ2-1; D is possibly TRBD2 (6 bases). Germline loops: CDR1 LNHNV, CDR2 YYDKDF (reference sequence). V lost 0 bases and J 5 bases, leaving 14 bases between the germline ends. This CDR3 has 16 amino acids. The chain's CDR3 is CATSRDTGGLNNEQFF. In DNA, the CDR3 is TGTGCCACCAGCAGAGATACCGGGGGACTTAACAATGAGCAGTTCTTC.

This chain joins TRBV6-1 and TRBJ2-1; 11 nucleotides match TRBD2. V was clipped by 2 bases and J by 7 bases; unmatched bases: 31. The CDR3 consists of 24 residues. Per germline, CDR1 MNHNS and CDR2 SASEGT. As DNA, the CDR3 is TGTGCCAGCAGTGAAAGTTCCGGACTAGCGGGCAGGACTAGCGGGCGCCCAGCAACTAATGAGCAGTTCTTC. The encoded protein is CASSESSGLAGRTSGRPATNEQFF.

This clone was recorded a few times. This chain links TRBV6-5 with TRBJ1-1; D is perhaps TRBD1 (6 bases). The CDR3 extends over 14 amino acids. Germline lookup yields CDR1 MNHEY and CDR2 SVGAGI. The germline V and J ends were trimmed by 8 bases and 5 bases, with 18 bases remaining between them. The CDR3 region is CASGRTAEGTEAFF. The DNA of the CDR3 is TGTGCCAGCGGGCGGACAGCCGAAGGGACTGAAGCTTTCTTT.

The genes are TRBV14 and TRBJ2-3; 10 bases align to TRBD2. This CDR3 is built from 18 residues. Germline CDR1 and CDR2: SGHDN and FVKESK. The J segment lost 5 bases and the V segment lost 0 bases, leaving 11 bases of the junction unmatched. The CDR3 DNA is TGTGCCAGCAGCCAAGAGGAAAGAAGCGGGGGGGCAGGAGATACGCAGTATTTT. Protein sequence: CASSQEERSGGAGDTQYF.

This clone appeared a single time. The V and J genes are TRBV10-3 and TRBJ2-3, with TRBD2 matching 13 bases. Germline lookup yields CDR1 ENHRY and CDR2 SYGVKD. V lost 2 bases, J lost 6 bases, and 8 bases stayed unmatched. The CDR3 spans 17 residues. The CDR3 reads CAISETRTSGRWDTQYF. Written as DNA, the CDR3 is TGTGCCATCAGTGAGACCCGGACTAGCGGGAGATGGGATACGCAGTATTTT.

The J gene is TRBJ1-1, the V gene TRBV27; weak D call: TRBD1 (5 bases). The germline CDR1 and CDR2 sequences are MNHEY and SMNVEV (reference sequence). The V end was cut by 4 bases, the J end by 1 base, with 16 bases between. The CDR3 covers 16 residues. The DNA of the CDR3 is TGTGCCAGCAGTTCTGAGGTGGACATATCGAACACTGAAGCTTTCTTT. It encodes CASSSEVDISNTEAFF.

This chain uses TRBV4-2 with TRBJ1-2; D is perhaps TRBD1 (6 bases). Germline CDR1 and CDR2: LGHNA and YNFKEQ. The length of the CDR3 is 17 residues. V shed 3 bases and J shed 1 base, with 18 bases lying between them. The chain's CDR3 is CASSQDLDRSFNYGYTF. CDR3 coding DNA: TGTGCCAGCAGCCAGGATCTGGACAGATCGTTTAACTATGGCTACACCTTC.

The V and J genes are TRBV2 and TRBJ2-1; TRBD2 matches 10 bases. Unmatched junction bases numbered 11, after V lost 8 bases and J lost 7 bases. Per the germline V gene, CDR1 is SNHLY and CDR2 is FYNNEI. The CDR3 is 15 residues long. DNA of the CDR3: TGTGCCAGCGCGGATGGGACTAGCGTCGGGAATGAGCAGTTCTTC. Translating it yields CASADGTSVGNEQFF.

This clone qualifies as medium-sized (0.01 to 0.1%). The chain links TRBV25-1 to TRBJ2-2; a possible D gene is TRBD1 (5 bases). The CDR3 has 14 residues. Germline loops: CDR1 MGHDK, CDR2 SYGVNS. Trimming took off 0 bases at V and 3 bases at J, with 5 bases between the two ends. The CDR3 is CASSEYRDTGELFF. The CDR3 coding sequence is TGTGCCAGCAGTGAATACAGGGACACCGGGGAGCTGTTTTTT.

The V gene is TRBV6-6, the J gene TRBJ2-3; the match to TRBD2 covers 10 bases. The CDR3 extends over 14 amino acids. Germline lookup yields CDR1 MNHNY and CDR2 SVGAGI (reference sequence). Germline trimming cut 6 bases from V and 1 base from J; bases unmatched to any gene: 1. The CDR3 DNA follows: TGTGCCAGCAGAGGACTAGCGGGCACAGATACGCAGTATTTT. Translating it yields CASRGLAGTDTQYF.

The chain couples TRBV5-1 to TRBJ2-5; TRBD1 matches 7 bases. The CDR3 is 14 amino acids. CDR1 and CDR2 (germline): SGHRS, YFSETQ. With V trimmed by 0 bases and J by 4 bases, 3 bases remained unmatched. CDR3 protein: CASSLEAGGETQYF. Written as DNA, the CDR3 is TGCGCCAGCAGCTTGGAGGCAGGGGGAGAGACCCAGTACTTC. Using reference TRBV5-1 and TRBJ2-5 for the parts outside the CDR3, the full variable domain is KAGVTQTPRYLIKTRGQQVTLSCSPISGHRSVSWYQQTPGQGLQFLFEYFSETQRNKGNFPGRFSGRQFSNSRSEMNVSTLELGDSALYLCASSLEAGGETQYFGPGTRLLVL.

The rearrangement links TRBV4-2 to TRBJ2-1; TRBD2 agrees at 12 bases. The V gene's germline CDR1 is LGHNA and CDR2 YNFKEQ. This CDR3 region has 16 residues. The trim removed 0 bases at V and 6 bases at J, leaving 3 bases unmatched. CDR3 region: CASSQDATSGGNEQFF. As DNA, the CDR3 is TGTGCCAGCAGCCAAGATGCGACTAGCGGGGGCAATGAGCAGTTCTTC.

V is TRBV9 and J is TRBJ1-2, with 7 positions matching TRBD1. Unmatched junction bases numbered 3, after V lost 5 bases and J lost 5 bases. The CDR3 is made up of 12 amino acids. Germline V gene data show CDR1 as SGDLS and CDR2 as YYNGEE. In DNA, the CDR3 is TGTGCCAGCAGTGACAGGGCGTATGGCTACACCTTC. Its protein is CASSDRAYGYTF.

The gene calls are TRBV27 and TRBJ2-7; 8 bases line up with TRBD2. The ends lost 10 bases at V and 7 bases at J; junction bases unmatched: 9. Germline-derived CDR1 and CDR2 are MNHEY and SMNVEV (reference sequence). This CDR3 comprises 12 residues. This chain's CDR3 is CATNGGAGEQYF. CDR3 in DNA: TGTGCCACCAACGGGGGGGCGGGGGAGCAGTACTTC.

The CDR3 DNA follows: TGTGCCTGGGAACTTGGCGGGGGGGTAGGTGGCTACACCTTC. This sequence encodes CAWELGGGVGGYTF. The chain employs TRBV30 and TRBJ1-2; D might be TRBD1 (5 bases). Germline CDR1 reads GTSNPN; CDR2 reads SVGIG (reference sequence). Trimming cost V 5 bases and J 7 bases, with 20 bases left between them. The CDR3 spans 14 residues.

The V and J genes are TRBV5-8 and TRBJ1-5; tentatively, D is TRBD1 (6 bases). V lost 0 bases to trimming and J lost 3 bases, with 7 bases between them. Germline V gives CDR1 SGHTS, CDR2 YDEGEE. The CDR3 length is 14 residues. DNA for the CDR3: TGTGCCAGCAGCTTGGGACAGGACAATCAGCCCCAGCATTTT. It is translated as CASSLGQDNQPQHF.

The chain has TRBV27 and TRBJ2-1; 12 nucleotides match TRBD2. The germline V gene has CDR1 MNHEY and CDR2 SMNVEV (reference sequence). The length of the CDR3 is 12 residues. The CDR3 DNA reads as TGTGCTACTAGCGGGGGGTTCAATGAGCAGTTCTTC. This translates into CATSGGFNEQFF.

V gene TRBV19 combines with J gene TRBJ1-1, with D tentatively TRBD1 (5 bases). The ends were cut back, 7 bases at V and 6 bases at J, with 18 bases in the middle. The CDR3 extends over 14 amino acids. CDR1 is LNHDA, CDR2 SQIVND, per germline (reference sequence). DNA for the CDR3: TGTGCCAGTACCCCCTATGGGGCCCAGGCTGAAGCTTTCTTT. Encoded protein: CASTPYGAQAEAFF.

This chain uses TRBV7-6 with TRBJ2-7; the match to TRBD2 covers 7 bases. The V segment lost 4 bases and the J segment 6 bases; nucleotides outside the gene matches: 6. This CDR3 has 13 residues. Germline assignment: CDR1 SGHVS and CDR2 FNYEAQ. The CDR3 coding sequence is TGTGCCAGCAGCTCTAGCAGCGGGGCCGAGCAGTACTTC. Translated, it gives CASSSSSGAEQYF.

This chain joins TRBV7-8 and TRBJ2-7; 14 nucleotides match TRBD2. The length of the CDR3 is 18 residues. Germline V gene lookup returns CDR1 SGHVS and CDR2 FQNEAQ. J gave up 1 base and V 7 bases, and 12 bases lay outside the gene matches. The CDR3 coding sequence is TGTGCCAGCACCATTACGGGACTAGCGGGAGAAGAGTCCTACGAGCAGTACTTC. This sequence encodes CASTITGLAGEESYEQYF.